The 12 T cell receptor beta chains listed next were all sequenced from one sample in a study of T cells in localized non-small cell lung cancer. Clones were read by immunoSEQ multiplex PCR, and TCRdb kept only the in-frame ones, dropping some. In the table there are fewer than 1,500 clones, around 20% of which are singletons. This specimen consisted of normal lung tissue next to the tumor, obtained before any cancer treatment. These receptors were taken from a woman aged 40 to 75 with stage I lung adenocarcinoma.

The sample holds a few counts of this clone. This rearrangement joins TRBV7-2 to TRBJ2-5; D could derive from TRBD1 or TRBD2 (5 bases each). This CDR3 comprises 13 residues. Per the germline V gene, CDR1 is SGHTA and CDR2 is FQGNSA. V was pared by 6 bases and J by 2 bases, with 10 bases between. The CDR3 DNA reads TGTGCCAGCAGTGGGGGAGTTCAAGAGACCCAGTACTTC. Protein product: CASSGGVQETQYF. Filled out from reference TRBV7-2 and TRBJ2-5, the complete variable domain reads GAGVSQSPSNKVTEKGKDVELRCDPISGHTALYWYRQSLGQGLEFLIYFQGNSAPDKSGLPSDRFSAERTGGSVSTLTIQRTQQEDSAVYLCASSGGVQETQYFGPGTRLLVL.

This rearrangement joins TRBV11-3 to TRBJ1-1; D ambiguous. In germline, CDR1 is SGHNT, CDR2 YENEEA. V gave up 6 bases and J gave up 2 bases, with 13 bases separating them. This CDR3 comprises 14 residues. CDR3 bases: TGTGCCAGCAGTTCGCGGACGGATAACACTGAAGCTTTCTTT. This codes for CASSSRTDNTEAFF.

This clone has only one observation. The chain is built from TRBV15 and TRBJ1-2; a weak D match, TRBD1 (5 bases). The CDR3 covers 14 residues. The germline CDR1 and CDR2 sequences are LNHNV and YYDKDF (reference sequence). The V end was cut by 1 base, the J end by 4 bases, with 10 bases between. DNA of the CDR3: TGTGCCACCAGCAGAGGAGGGGAAGGCTATGGCTACACCTTC. Its protein product is CATSRGGEGYGYTF. The variable domain in full, completed from reference TRBV15 and TRBJ1-2, reads DAMVIQNPRYQVTQFGKPVTLSCSQTLNHNVMYWYQQKSSQAPKLLFHYYDKDFNNEADTPDNFQSRRPNTSFCFLDIRSPGLGDTAMYLCATSRGGEGYGYTFGSGTRLTVV.

This rearrangement joins TRBV19 to TRBJ2-1; either TRBD1 or TRBD2 may fit D (5 bases each). Trimming stripped 1 base from V and 6 bases from J, with 13 bases between. The CDR3 extends over 15 amino acids. The germline V gene has CDR1 LNHDA and CDR2 SQIVND (reference sequence). CDR3 protein: CASSIGTGTGNEQFF. The CDR3 DNA reads as TGTGCCAGTAGTATAGGGACTGGGACGGGCAATGAGCAGTTCTTC.

In this sample, this clone turned up a few times. The genes are TRBV30 and TRBJ1-2, with 7 bases fitting TRBD1. This CDR3 contains 13 residues. V lost 5 bases and J lost 7; bases outside the gene matches: 10. CDR1 and CDR2 (germline): GTSNPN, SVGIG (reference sequence). In DNA, the CDR3 is TGTGCCTGGGGCCGGGACAGAGGTCCTGGCTACACCTTC. Translating it yields CAWGRDRGPGYTF.

This chain connects TRBV28 to TRBJ1-5, with 8 bases aligning to TRBD1. The CDR3 has 18 residues. Germline trimming cut 6 bases from V and 0 bases from J; bases unmatched to any gene: 13. Germline CDR1 is MDHEN and CDR2 is SYDVKM. CDR3 loop: CASSTQGAGGDSNQPQHF. The CDR3 nucleotides read TGTGCCAGCAGCACTCAGGGGGCCGGTGGGGATAGCAATCAGCCCCAGCATTTT.

The table lists this clone with a few counts. The rearrangement links TRBV6-8 to TRBJ2-3, with TRBD2 identical over 7 bases. Per germline, CDR1 MNHGY and CDR2 SAAAGT. The CDR3 loop spans 15 amino acids. V lost 6 bases and J lost 0; bases outside the gene matches: 6. The CDR3: CASRKRGQSTDTQYF. In nucleotides, the CDR3 is TGTGCCAGCAGGAAGCGGGGCCAAAGCACAGATACGCAGTATTTT.

This chain uses TRBV18 with TRBJ1-2, with D unresolved. Germline CDR1 reads KGHSH; CDR2 reads LQKENI. The ends were cut back, 0 bases at V and 7 bases at J, with 9 bases in the middle. The CDR3 totals 13 residues. The CDR3 region has the DNA TGTGCCAGCTCACCACCGTCCCGGGGTGGCTACACCTTC. Its translation is CASSPPSRGGYTF.

This clone was seen a few times. The chain couples TRBV11-3 to TRBJ1-5; 7 nucleotides agree with TRBD1. Germline trimming cut 2 bases from V and 13 bases from J; bases unmatched to any gene: 11. Germline assignment: CDR1 SGHNT and CDR2 YENEEA. The CDR3 loop spans 14 amino acids. CDR3 nucleotide sequence: TGTGCCAGCAGCTTATTTACAGGGGCGGGGGAGCAGCATTTT. It is translated as CASSLFTGAGEQHF. The full variable domain, with the rest looked up from reference TRBV11-3 and TRBJ1-5, is EAGVVQSPRYKIIEKKQPVAFWCNPISGHNTLYWYLQNLGQGPELLIRYENEEAVDDSQLPKDRFSAERLKGVDSTLKIQPAELGDSAVYLCASSLFTGAGEQHFGDGTRLSIL.

The V gene is TRBV16, the J gene TRBJ1-1; D remains ambiguous. The CDR3 contains 13 residues. From germline, CDR1 is KGHSY and CDR2 FQNENV. Trimming removed 0 bases at V and 5 bases at J, with 7 bases between. CDR3 residues: CASSQSGYTEAFF. As DNA, the CDR3 is TGTGCCAGCAGCCAATCGGGGTATACTGAAGCTTTCTTT.

This chain uses TRBV28 with TRBJ2-7; 9 bases are shared with TRBD2. The ends lost 4 bases at V and 4 bases at J; junction bases unmatched: 11. CDR1 is MDHEN and CDR2 is SYDVKM in the germline V gene. The CDR3 totals 16 residues. CDR3 nucleotides: TGTGCCAGCAGTTCGACCGGACTAGCGAGAGGTTACGAGCAGTACTTC. It codes for CASSSTGLARGYEQYF.

This chain connects TRBV28 to TRBJ2-7; tentatively, D is TRBD1 (5 bases). CDR1 is MDHEN, CDR2 SYDVKM, per germline. Between the trimmed V and J ends, which lost 5 bases and 0 bases, there was a span of 11 bases. The CDR3 has 14 amino acids. CDR3 loop: CASSGALSSYEQYF. CDR3 nucleotide sequence: TGTGCCAGCAGTGGGGCCCTAAGCTCCTACGAGCAGTACTTC. Full variable domain (missing parts from reference TRBV28 and TRBJ2-7): DVKVTQSSRYLVKRTGEKVFLECVQDMDHENMFWYRQDPGLGLRLIYFSYDVKMKEKGDIPEGYSVSREKKERFSLILESASTNQTSMYLCASSGALSSYEQYFGPGTRLTVT.